Described below is a single TCR beta chain sequence and its context. This CDR3 region has 13 residues. V lost 5 bases and J lost 2, with 8 bases in between. CDR1 PRHDT and CDR2 FYEKMQ come from the germline V gene (reference sequence). This entry is derived from a study of OX40 agonist ivuxolimab in advanced cancers. Measured with immunoSEQ multiplex PCR; TCRdb has only the in-frame clones, and not every one. The data contain roughly 74,000 clones, about 90% of them singletons. Specimen: CD4+ or CD8+ T cells sorted from blood, collected in a trial of the OX40 agonist ivuxolimab. The chain recombines TRBV13 with TRBJ2-3; maybe TRBD1 (6 bases). The TCR was taken from an adult with an advanced solid tumor such as melanoma, head and neck, liver or kidney cancer. The CDR3 DNA follows: TGTGCCAGCAGCCCAGGGGCCACAGATACGCAGTATTTT. Protein: CASSPGATDTQYF.